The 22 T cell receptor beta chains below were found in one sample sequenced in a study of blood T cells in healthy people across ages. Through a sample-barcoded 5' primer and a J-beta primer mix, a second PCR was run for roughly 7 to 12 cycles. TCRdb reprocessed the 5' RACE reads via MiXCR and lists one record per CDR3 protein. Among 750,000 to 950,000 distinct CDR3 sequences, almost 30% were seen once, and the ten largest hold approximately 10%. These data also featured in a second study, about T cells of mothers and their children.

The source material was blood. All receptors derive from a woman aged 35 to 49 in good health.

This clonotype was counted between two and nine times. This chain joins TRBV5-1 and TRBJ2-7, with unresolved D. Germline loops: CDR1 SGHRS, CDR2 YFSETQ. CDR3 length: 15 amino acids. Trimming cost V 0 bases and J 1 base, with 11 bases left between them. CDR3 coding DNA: TGCGCCAGCAGCTTGGGGACCACAGCGTCCTACGAGCAGTACTTC. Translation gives CASSLGTTASYEQYF. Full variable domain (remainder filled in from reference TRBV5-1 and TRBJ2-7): KAGVTQTPRYLIKTRGQQVTLSCSPISGHRSVSWYQQTPGQGLQFLFEYFSETQRNKGNFPGRFSGRQFSNSRSEMNVSTLELGDSALYLCASSLGTTASYEQYFGPGTRLTVT.

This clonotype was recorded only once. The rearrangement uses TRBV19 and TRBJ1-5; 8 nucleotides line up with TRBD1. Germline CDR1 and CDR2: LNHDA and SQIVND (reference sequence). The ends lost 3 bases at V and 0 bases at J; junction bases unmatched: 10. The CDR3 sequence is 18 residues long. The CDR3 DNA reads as TGTGCCAGTAGTATGTTCGGGACAGGTCGGTTTAGCAATCAGCCCCAGCATTTT. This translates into CASSMFGTGRFSNQPQHF.

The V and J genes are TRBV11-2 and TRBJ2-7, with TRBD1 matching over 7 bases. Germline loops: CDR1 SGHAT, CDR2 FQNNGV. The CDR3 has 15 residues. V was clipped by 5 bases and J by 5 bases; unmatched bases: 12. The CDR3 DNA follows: TGTGCCAGCAGCACCCGGACAGGAGCGAGGCACGAGCAGTACTTC. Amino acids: CASSTRTGARHEQYF.

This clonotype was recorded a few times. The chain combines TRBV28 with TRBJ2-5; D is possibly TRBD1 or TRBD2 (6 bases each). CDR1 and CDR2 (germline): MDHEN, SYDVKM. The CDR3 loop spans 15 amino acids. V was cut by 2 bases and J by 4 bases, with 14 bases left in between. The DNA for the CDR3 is TGTGCCAGCAGTTTAATAAGACTAGGGGGAGAGACCCAGTACTTC. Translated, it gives CASSLIRLGGETQYF.

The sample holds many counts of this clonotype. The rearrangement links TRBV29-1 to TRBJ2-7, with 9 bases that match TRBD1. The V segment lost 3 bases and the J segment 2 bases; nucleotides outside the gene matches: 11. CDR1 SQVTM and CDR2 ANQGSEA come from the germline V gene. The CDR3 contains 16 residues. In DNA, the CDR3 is TGCAGCGTTGAGTATCCGGTGGGGACAGGGACCTACGAGCAGTACTTC. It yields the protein CSVEYPVGTGTYEQYF.

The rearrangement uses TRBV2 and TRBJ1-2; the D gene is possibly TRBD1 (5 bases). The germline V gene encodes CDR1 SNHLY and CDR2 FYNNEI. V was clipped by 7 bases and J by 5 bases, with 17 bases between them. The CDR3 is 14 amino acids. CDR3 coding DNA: TGTGCCAGCATTCAAGACTCTAGGGGTTATGGCTACACCTTC. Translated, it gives CASIQDSRGYGYTF.

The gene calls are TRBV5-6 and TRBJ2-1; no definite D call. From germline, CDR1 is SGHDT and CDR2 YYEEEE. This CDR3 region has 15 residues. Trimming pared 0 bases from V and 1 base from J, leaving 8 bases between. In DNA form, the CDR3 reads TGTGCCAGCAGCTTGGGGTTGATGTCCTACAATGAGCAGTTCTTC. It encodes CASSLGLMSYNEQFF.

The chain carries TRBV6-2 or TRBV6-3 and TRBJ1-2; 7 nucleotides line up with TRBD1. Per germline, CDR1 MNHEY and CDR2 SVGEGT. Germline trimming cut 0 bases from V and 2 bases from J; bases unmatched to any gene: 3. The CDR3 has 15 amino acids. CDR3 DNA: TGTGCCAGCAGTTACTCGAACAGGGGAAACTATGGCTACACCTTC. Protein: CASSYSNRGNYGYTF.

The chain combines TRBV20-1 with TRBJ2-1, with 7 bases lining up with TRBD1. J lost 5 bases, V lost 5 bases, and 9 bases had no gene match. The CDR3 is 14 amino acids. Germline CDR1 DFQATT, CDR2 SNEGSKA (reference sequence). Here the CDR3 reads CSARNRGVNNEQFF. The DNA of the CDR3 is TGCAGTGCTCGGAACAGGGGTGTAAACAATGAGCAGTTCTTC.

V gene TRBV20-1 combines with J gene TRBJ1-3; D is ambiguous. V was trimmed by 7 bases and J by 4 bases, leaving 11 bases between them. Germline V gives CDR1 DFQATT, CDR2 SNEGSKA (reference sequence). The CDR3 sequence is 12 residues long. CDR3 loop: CSGEDQGNTIYF. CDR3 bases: TGCAGTGGGGAGGATCAGGGAAACACCATATATTTT.

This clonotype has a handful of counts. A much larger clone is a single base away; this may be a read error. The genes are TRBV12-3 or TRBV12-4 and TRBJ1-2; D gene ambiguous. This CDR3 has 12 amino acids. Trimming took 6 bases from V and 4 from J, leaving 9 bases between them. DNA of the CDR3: TGTGCCAGCAGCCCCGGGATCTATGGCTACACCTTC. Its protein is CASSPGIYGYTF.

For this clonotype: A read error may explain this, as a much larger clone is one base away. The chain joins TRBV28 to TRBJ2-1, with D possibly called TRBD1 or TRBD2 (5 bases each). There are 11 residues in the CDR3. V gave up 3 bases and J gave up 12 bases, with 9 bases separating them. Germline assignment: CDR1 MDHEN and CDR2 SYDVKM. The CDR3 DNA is TGTGCCAGCAGTTTCTCGGGGCGGCAGTTCTTC. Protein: CASSFSGRQFF.

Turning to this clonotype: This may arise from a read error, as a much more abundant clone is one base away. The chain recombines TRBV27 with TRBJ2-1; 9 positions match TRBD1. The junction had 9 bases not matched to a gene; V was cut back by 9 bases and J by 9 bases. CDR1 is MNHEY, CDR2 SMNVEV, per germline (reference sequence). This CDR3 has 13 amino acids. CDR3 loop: CARWGQGMGEQFF. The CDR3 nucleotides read TGTGCCAGGTGGGGACAGGGTATGGGTGAGCAGTTCTTC.

In DNA form, the CDR3 reads TGCAGTGCTAGAGCCTACGGGGGCGAGGCCGGGGAGCTGTTTTTT. It codes for CSARAYGGEAGELFF. This chain connects TRBV20-1 to TRBJ2-2, with D perhaps given as TRBD1 or TRBD2 (6 bases each). Germline V gene data show CDR1 as DFQATT and CDR2 as SNEGSKA (reference sequence). The CDR3 totals 15 residues. Trimming removed 1 base from V and 6 bases from J, with 15 bases in between.

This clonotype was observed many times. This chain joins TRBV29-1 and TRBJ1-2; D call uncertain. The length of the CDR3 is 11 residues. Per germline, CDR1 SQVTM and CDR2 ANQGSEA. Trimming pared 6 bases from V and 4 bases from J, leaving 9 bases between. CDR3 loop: CSVSDGYGYTF. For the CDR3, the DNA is TGCAGCGTCTCGGACGGCTATGGCTACACCTTC.

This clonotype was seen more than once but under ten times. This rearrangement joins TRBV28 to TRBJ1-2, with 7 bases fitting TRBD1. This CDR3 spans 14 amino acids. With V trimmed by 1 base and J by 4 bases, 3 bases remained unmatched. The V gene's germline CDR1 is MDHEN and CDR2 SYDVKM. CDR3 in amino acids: CASSLLGQAYGYTF. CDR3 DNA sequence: TGTGCCAGCAGTTTATTAGGACAGGCCTATGGCTACACCTTC.

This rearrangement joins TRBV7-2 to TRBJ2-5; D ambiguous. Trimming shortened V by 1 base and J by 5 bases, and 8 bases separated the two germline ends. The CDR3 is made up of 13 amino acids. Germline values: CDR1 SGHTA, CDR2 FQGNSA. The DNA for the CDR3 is TGTGCCAGCAGCTTAGAGATGGGCGAGACCCAGTACTTC. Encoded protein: CASSLEMGETQYF.

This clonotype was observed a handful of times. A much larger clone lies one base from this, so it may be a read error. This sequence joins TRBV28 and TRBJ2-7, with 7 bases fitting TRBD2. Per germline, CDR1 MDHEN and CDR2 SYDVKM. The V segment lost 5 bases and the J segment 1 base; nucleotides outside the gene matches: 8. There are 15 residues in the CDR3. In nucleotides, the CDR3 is TGTGCCAGCAGTCTAGGGGCTAGCGGATCCTACGAGCAGTACTTC. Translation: CASSLGASGSYEQYF. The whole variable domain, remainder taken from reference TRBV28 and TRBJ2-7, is DVKVTQSSRYLVKRTGEKVFLECVQDMDHENMFWYRQDPGLGLRLIYFSYDVKMKEKGDIPEGYSVSREKKERFSLILESASTNQTSMYLCASSLGASGSYEQYFGPGTRLTVT.

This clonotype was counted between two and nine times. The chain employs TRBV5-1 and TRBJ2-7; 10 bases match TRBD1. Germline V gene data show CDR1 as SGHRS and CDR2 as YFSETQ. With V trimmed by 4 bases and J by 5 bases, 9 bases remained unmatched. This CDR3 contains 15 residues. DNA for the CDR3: TGCGCCAGCAGCCCCCCGGGACAGGGGAGCAACGAGCAGTACTTC. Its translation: CASSPPGQGSNEQYF.

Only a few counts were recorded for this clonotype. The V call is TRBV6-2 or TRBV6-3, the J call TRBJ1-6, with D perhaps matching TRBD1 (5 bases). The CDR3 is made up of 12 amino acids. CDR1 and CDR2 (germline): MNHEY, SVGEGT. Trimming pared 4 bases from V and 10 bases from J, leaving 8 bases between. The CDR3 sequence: CASSSPGSPLHF. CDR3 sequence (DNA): TGTGCCAGCAGTTCTCCAGGGTCACCCCTCCACTTT.

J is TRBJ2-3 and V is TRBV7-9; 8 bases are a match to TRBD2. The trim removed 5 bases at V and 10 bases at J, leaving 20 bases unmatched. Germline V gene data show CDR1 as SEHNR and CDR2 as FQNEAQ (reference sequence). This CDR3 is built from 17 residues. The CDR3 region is CASSRADFRTSLVSQYF. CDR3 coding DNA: TGTGCCAGCAGCAGGGCCGATTTTCGGACTAGCCTGGTTTCGCAGTATTTT.

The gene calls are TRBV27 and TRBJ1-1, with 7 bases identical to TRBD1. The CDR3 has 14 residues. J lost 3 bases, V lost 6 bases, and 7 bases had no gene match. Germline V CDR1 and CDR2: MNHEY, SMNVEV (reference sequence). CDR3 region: CASRLIGGHTEAFF. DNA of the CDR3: TGTGCCAGCAGATTAATAGGGGGCCACACTGAAGCTTTCTTT.